This T cell receptor (beta chain) was sequenced for a study of cytomegalovirus exposure and HLA in healthy donors. Broader study findings: Rarity marked most TCR sequences, yet some public TCRs occurred in many donors. TCR beta chains numbering approximately 150 were designated cytomegalovirus-associated.

Worth noting for this clone: The antigen remains undetermined.

Sequencing was performed with immunoSEQ multiplex PCR; in TCRdb, only in-frame clones are kept and a portion is missing. The sample lists some 200,000 clones, approximately 89% occurring once. Per the germline V gene, CDR1 is MNHEY and CDR2 is SMNVEV (reference sequence). The CDR3 consists of 17 residues. J was trimmed by 1 base and V by 2 bases; bases with no gene match: 6. This TCR was recovered from a man aged 25-45 years in good health and CMV-seropositive. Sequences were obtained from PBMCs. The chain employs TRBV27 and TRBJ1-5, with 9 positions matching TRBD1. The CDR3 loop reads CASSLRGQGESNQPQHF. In DNA, the CDR3 is TGTGCCAGCAGTTTAAGGGGACAGGGCGAGAGCAATCAGCCCCAGCATTTT.